These 3 T cell receptor beta chains came from one sample sequenced in a study of cytomegalovirus exposure and HLA in healthy donors. The PCR had 60 Vbeta and 13 Jbeta primers. Sequencing used immunoSEQ multiplex PCR; TCRdb keeps in-frame clones, though not all of them. The top ten clones hold 2.5% to 4% of a sample with some 130,000 clones, approximately 83% of them seen once. The material sequenced was PBMCs. All receptors come from a middle-aged man in good health and CMV-seronegative.

This clone was observed a few times. This chain joins TRBV6-5 and TRBJ1-4, with TRBD1 identical over 9 bases. The CDR3 consists of 14 residues. CDR1 and CDR2 from the germline V gene are MNHEY and SVGAGI. V lost 6 bases, J lost 5 bases, and 4 bases stayed unmatched. The CDR3 spells CASSRGQGNEKLFF. Here the CDR3 DNA reads TGTGCCAGCAGCAGAGGACAGGGGAATGAAAAACTGTTTTTT.

The sample holds one count of this clone. The J gene is TRBJ1-2, the V gene TRBV28; 8 bases fit TRBD1. Germline CDR1 is MDHEN and CDR2 is SYDVKM. CDR3 length equals 14 residues. After removal of 5 bases from V and 5 bases from J, the junction contained 7 bases not matched to a gene. The DNA for the CDR3 is TGTGCCAGCAGTCCAGGGGGCGCACTGTATGGCTACACCTTC. Translated: CASSPGGALYGYTF.

V gene TRBV2 combines with J gene TRBJ1-5; D is undetermined. The CDR3 has 11 residues. Trimming left V 6 bases short and J 5 bases short, with 5 bases between. Germline CDR1 reads SNHLY; CDR2 reads FYNNEI. The CDR3 loop reads CASRLDQPQHF. As DNA, the CDR3 is TGTGCCAGCAGGTTAGATCAGCCCCAGCATTTT.